This T cell receptor (beta chain) was identified during a study of a mutant IDH1 vaccine in newly diagnosed glioma. Study background: Vaccine dosing followed radiotherapy by 4-6 weeks, or accompanied temozolomide cycles. Study findings and constraints: Vaccine-induced immune responses were detected in around 93% of patients.

The time point: week 35, safety follow-up. Each vaccine dose was 300 ug of mutant IDH1 20-mer peptide, with topical imiquimod. Repertoires were generated with immunoSEQ multiplex PCR, while TCRdb's copy carries only in-frame clones and drops some. The sample has about 33,000 clones; 82% are singletons. Worth noting for this clone: Its antigen remains unidentified.

Germline V gives CDR1 MDHEN, CDR2 SYDVKM. The CDR3 sequence is 11 residues long. Trimming took 8 bases from V and 5 from J, leaving 7 bases between them. The source of this sequence is a woman between 18 and 29 years old with glioma. The V and J genes are TRBV28 and TRBJ2-1; D not resolved. The specimen was PBMCs, collected from a glioma patient whose treatment included an IDH1 peptide vaccine. CDR3 in DNA: TGTGCCAGCGGGTGGAACAATGAGCAGTTCTTC. Translation gives CASGWNNEQFF. Variable domain in full (rest from reference TRBV28 and TRBJ2-1): DVKVTQSSRYLVKRTGEKVFLECVQDMDHENMFWYRQDPGLGLRLIYFSYDVKMKEKGDIPEGYSVSREKKERFSLILESASTNQTSMYLCASGWNNEQFFGPGTRLTVL.